The rows below give T cell receptor beta chains drawn from one sample of a study of CD8 T cells in Susac syndrome. In TCRdb, the immunoSEQ multiplex PCR reads were re-called with MiXCR into one record per CDR3 protein. The sample shows about 160,000 distinct CDR3 sequences, approximately 95% of them seen only once. Sequenced material: CD4+ T cells from PBMCs. These receptors came from a human donor with Susac syndrome. Both conserved end residues are part of each CDR3. A D gene is named only where the DNA matches it firmly. Clone size is shown for a subset of rows, as once, few, many or a class of expanded clone.

j_call	v_call	clone_size	d_call	cdr3_aa	cdr3_nt
TRBJ1-2	TRBV19	-	-	CASISPGHGPYGYTF	TGTGCCAGTATCTCACCGGGACACGGACCCTATGGCTACACCTTC
TRBJ1-1	TRBV5-6	-	-	CASSRLGAGEAFF	TGTGCCAGCAGCCGCTTGGGGGCAGGGGAAGCTTTCTTT
TRBJ1-5	TRBV7-2	-	-	CASSLVGSLGQPQHF	TGTGCCAGCAGCTTAGTGGGCAGTCTGGGTCAGCCCCAGCATTTT
TRBJ2-7	TRBV29-1	-	-	CSASEQIGGEAHYF	TGCAGCGCTTCAGAACAGATTGGCGGGGAGGCTCATTACTTC
TRBJ2-5	TRBV15	-	-	CATSLQGQETQYF	TGTGCCACCAGCCTACAGGGCCAAGAGACCCAGTACTTC
TRBJ2-7	TRBV15	once	TRBD1	CATSSRQGPYEQYF	TGTGCCACCAGCAGCCGACAGGGCCCCTACGAGCAGTACTTC
TRBJ2-7	TRBV5-1	-	-	CASSKQIRDDSYF	TGCGCCAGCAGCAAACAGATCCGGGACGACTCGTACTTC
TRBJ2-1	TRBV10-3	-	TRBD1	CAISDPGGSSYNEQFF	TGTGCCATCAGTGATCCAGGGGGCTCATCCTACAATGAGCAGTTCTTC
TRBJ2-2	TRBV21-1	-	-	CASGRQNTGELFF	TGTGCCAGCGGGAGACAGAACACCGGGGAGCTGTTTTTT
TRBJ2-7	TRBV9	once	TRBD2	CASSTGGEVYEQYF	TGTGCCAGCAGCACGGGGGGGGAGGTTTACGAGCAGTACTTC
TRBJ2-5	TRBV7-2	-	-	CASSRDFRQETQYF	TGTGCCAGCAGCCGGGACTTTCGCCAAGAGACCCAGTACTTC
TRBJ2-5	TRBV7-9	-	TRBD1	CASSLGQGEAETQYF	TGTGCCAGCAGCCTGGGACAGGGGGAAGCGGAGACCCAGTACTTC
TRBJ2-1	TRBV9	-	TRBD1	CASSAGQGVTYNEQFF	TGTGCCAGCAGCGCTGGACAGGGGGTAACCTACAATGAGCAGTTCTTC
TRBJ2-3	TRBV4-2	-	TRBD1	CASSQGVLRQGASDTQYF	TGTGCCAGCAGCCAAGGAGTGTTACGACAGGGGGCGTCAGATACGCAGTATTTT
TRBJ2-1	TRBV4-3	-	-	CASSLQRDYNEQFF	TGCGCCAGCAGCCTACAAAGGGACTACAATGAGCAGTTCTTC
TRBJ2-2	TRBV4-3	-	-	CASSQEVNLNTGELFF	TGCGCCAGCAGCCAAGAGGTGAACCTGAACACCGGGGAGCTGTTTTTT
TRBJ1-5	TRBV12-3/TRBV12-4	-	-	CASSLRQGGTDGNQPQHF	TGTGCCAGCAGTTTGCGCCAGGGAGGTACCGACGGCAATCAGCCCCAGCATTTT
TRBJ2-1	TRBV19	-	-	CASSRGQGRGNEQFF	TGTGCCAGTAGCCGGGGGCAGGGGAGAGGGAATGAGCAGTTCTTC
TRBJ1-2	TRBV3-1	few	-	CASSQDGGYTF	TGTGCCAGCAGCCAAGATGGTGGCTACACCTTC
TRBJ2-1	TRBV6-2/TRBV6-3	-	TRBD2	CASRLPGLAGARGGEQFF	TGTGCCAGCAGATTGCCGGGACTAGCGGGGGCGAGGGGTGGTGAGCAGTTCTTC
TRBJ2-1	TRBV4-1	-	TRBD1	CASSSRTGTYNEQFF	TGCGCCAGCAGCTCCCGGACAGGCACCTACAATGAGCAGTTCTTC
TRBJ2-5	TRBV4-2	once	TRBD2	CASSQEGLAEETQYF	TGTGCCAGCAGCCAAGAAGGACTAGCGGAAGAGACCCAGTACTTC
TRBJ2-7	TRBV9	-	TRBD1	CASSPTGTGMGEQYF	TGTGCCAGCAGCCCCACCGGGACAGGGATGGGAGAGCAGTACTTC
TRBJ2-6	TRBV15	-	-	CATSRDSGSGANVLTF	TGTGCCACCAGCAGAGATTCAGGCTCTGGGGCCAACGTCCTGACTTTC
TRBJ2-5	TRBV29-1	-	-	CSVEAGAFFGTQYF	TGCAGCGTTGAAGCGGGGGCATTCTTTGGGACCCAGTACTTC
TRBJ2-3	TRBV3-1	-	-	CASSRGMGKSTDTQYF	TGTGCCAGCAGCCGGGGGATGGGGAAGTCCACAGATACGCAGTATTTT
TRBJ2-1	TRBV14	-	TRBD2	CASSRELLAGGRYEQFF	TGTGCCAGCAGCCGAGAACTACTAGCGGGAGGCCGGTATGAGCAGTTCTTC
TRBJ2-5	TRBV24-1	-	TRBD2	CATSDPLGGQETQYF	TGTGCCACCAGTGACCCGCTCGGGGGGCAAGAGACCCAGTACTTC
TRBJ2-5	TRBV29-1	-	TRBD2	CSVGGGQAGTQYF	TGCAGCGTCGGGGGGGGGCAGGCGGGGACCCAGTACTTC
TRBJ1-4	TRBV5-4	-	-	CASSLDEGTRKLFF	TGTGCCAGCAGCTTGGATGAGGGGACGCGAAAACTGTTTTTT
TRBJ1-5	TRBV20-1	once	-	CSARTDSNQPQHF	TGCAGTGCTAGAACGGATAGCAATCAGCCCCAGCATTTT
TRBJ2-2	TRBV28	-	-	CASSFGVGELFF	TGTGCCAGCAGTTTTGGGGTCGGGGAGCTGTTTTTT
TRBJ2-7	TRBV7-6	-	-	CASSLRAAGSGEQYF	TGTGCCAGCAGCCTCCGTGCTGCGGGGTCTGGGGAGCAGTACTTC
TRBJ2-7	TRBV6-6	-	-	CASRYGAYEQYF	TGTGCCAGCAGGTACGGGGCCTACGAGCAGTACTTC
TRBJ2-5	TRBV20-1	-	TRBD2	CSGLNTAGGLQETQYF	TGCAGTGGCCTAAACACGGCGGGAGGCCTCCAAGAGACCCAGTACTTC
TRBJ2-5	TRBV20-1	-	TRBD2	CSAREALGAGGLETQYF	TGCAGTGCTAGGGAGGCCCTTGGGGCGGGGGGGCTTGAGACCCAGTACTTC
TRBJ1-4	TRBV7-3	-	-	CASSLNGGAGEKLFF	TGTGCCAGCAGCTTAAACGGGGGCGCGGGAGAAAAACTGTTTTTT
TRBJ1-4	TRBV12-3/TRBV12-4	-	-	CASKTLAGGPAYEKLFF	TGTGCCAGCAAAACCCTCGCTGGGGGGCCCGCATATGAAAAACTGTTTTTT
TRBJ1-5	TRBV30	-	TRBD1	CAWSVSGQGAWQPQHF	TGTGCCTGGAGTGTATCAGGACAGGGGGCCTGGCAGCCCCAGCATTTT
TRBJ1-5	TRBV6-4	-	-	CASSDMAGQPQHF	TGTGCCAGCAGTGATATGGCAGGTCAGCCCCAGCATTTT
TRBJ2-1	TRBV4-3	-	-	CASSQESSWHEQFF	TGCGCCAGCAGCCAAGAAAGTAGTTGGCATGAGCAGTTCTTC
TRBJ1-4	TRBV4-3	-	-	CASSPNLERPNEKLFF	TGCGCCAGCAGCCCAAATTTAGAACGGCCTAATGAAAAACTGTTTTTT
TRBJ1-2	TRBV28	-	-	CASTLEPIPEYGYTF	TGTGCCAGCACCCTCGAACCCATTCCTGAGTATGGCTACACCTTC
TRBJ2-4	TRBV18	-	-	CASSPLPRMAKNIQYF	TGTGCCAGCTCACCACTTCCCCGGATGGCCAAAAACATTCAGTACTTC
TRBJ2-1	TRBV12-3/TRBV12-4	once	TRBD1	CASSSPGQGAFEQFF	TGTGCCAGCAGTTCTCCGGGACAGGGGGCTTTTGAGCAGTTCTTC
TRBJ2-5	TRBV20-1	-	-	CSARDSGRIGTQYF	TGCAGTGCTAGAGATAGCGGACGTATCGGGACCCAGTACTTC
TRBJ2-1	TRBV5-6	-	-	CASSLGFEQFF	TGTGCCAGCAGCTTAGGGTTTGAGCAGTTCTTC
TRBJ2-1	TRBV7-9	-	TRBD2	CASSLARGRAIDNEQFF	TGTGCCAGCAGCTTAGCCCGCGGGAGAGCCATCGACAATGAGCAGTTCTTC
TRBJ2-1	TRBV30	-	-	CAWSVWAPVSGRYNEQFF	TGTGCCTGGAGTGTATGGGCCCCTGTGTCAGGGCGCTACAATGAGCAGTTCTTC
TRBJ2-1	TRBV15	-	TRBD1	CATSRDRGQGIQFF	TGTGCCACCAGCAGAGATCGGGGACAGGGAATACAGTTCTTC